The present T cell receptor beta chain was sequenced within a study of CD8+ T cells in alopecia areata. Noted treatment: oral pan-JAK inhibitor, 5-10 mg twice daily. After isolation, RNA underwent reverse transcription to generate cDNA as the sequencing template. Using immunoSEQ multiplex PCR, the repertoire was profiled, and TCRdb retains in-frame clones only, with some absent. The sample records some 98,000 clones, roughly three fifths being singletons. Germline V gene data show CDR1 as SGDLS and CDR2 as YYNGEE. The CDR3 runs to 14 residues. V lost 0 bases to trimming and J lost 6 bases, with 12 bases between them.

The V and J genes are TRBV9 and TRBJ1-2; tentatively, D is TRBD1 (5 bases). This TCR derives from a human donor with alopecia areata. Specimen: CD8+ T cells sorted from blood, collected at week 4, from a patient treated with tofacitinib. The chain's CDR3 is CASSVGRGLHGYTF. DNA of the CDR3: TGTGCCAGCAGCGTAGGAAGGGGACTTCATGGCTACACCTTC.